Each of the 12 T cell receptor beta chains below was sequenced from the same sample in a study of tumor and adjacent non-tumor tissue in lung cancer. RNA was extracted from bulk tissue without any cell sorting. The normal lung tissue was taken more than 3 cm from the tumor edge. TCRbeta libraries were built with three rounds of nested PCR, modified from ARM-PCR. TCRdb independently ran MiXCR on the multiplex PCR reads; one entry per CDR3 protein. The table lists around 80,000 distinct CDR3 sequences, less than 85% of them singletons. Sequencing was performed on distant non-tumor lung tissue. The receptors here all came from a man between 65 and 85 years old with non-small cell lung cancer.

This clonotype came up once. Because it lacks the conserved phenylalanine or tryptophan at the end, this CDR3 is likely a read error. The chain employs TRBV28 and TRBJ2-5, with 7 positions matching TRBD2. V trimming: 6 bases; J trimming: 8 bases; junction bases outside the gene matches: 15. Germline values: CDR1 MDHEN, CDR2 SYDVKM. This CDR3 is 15 amino acids long. The CDR3 loop reads CASSRRVGGVDTQYI. The CDR3 bases are TGTGCCAGCAGCCGGAGGGTGGGAGGGGTAGATACCCAGTACATC.

In regard to this clonotype: The CDR3 end shows no conserved phenylalanine or tryptophan, and so a read error is likely. This chain joins TRBV10-3 and TRBJ2-6, with unresolved D. Germline values: CDR1 ENHRY, CDR2 SYGVKD. The CDR3 covers 15 residues. Written as DNA, the CDR3 is TGTGTCATAGAACAAGAGAACTCTGGGGCCAACGTCCTGACTGTC. This codes for CVIEQENSGANVLTV.

A few counts support this clonotype. It may be a read error: a sequence one base away is much more abundant. This sequence joins TRBV20-1 and TRBJ1-1, with D hard to call. The CDR3 sequence is 13 residues long. Germline V lookup: CDR1 DFQATT, CDR2 SNEGSKA (reference sequence). Written as DNA, the CDR3 is TGCAATGCTCAGTCGAAAGGCGGCACTGAAGCTTTCTTT. This encodes CNAQSKGGTEAFF.

For this clonotype: The conserved phenylalanine or tryptophan normally closing the CDR3 is absent here, so this likely arose from a read error. The chain employs TRBV4-1 and TRBJ1-1, with D tentatively TRBD1 (6 bases). The CDR3 extends over 11 amino acids. The V gene's germline CDR1 is MGHRA and CDR2 YSYEKL. In nucleotides, the CDR3 is TGTGCCAGCAGCCAAGGGGGGGAAGCTTTCATT. It codes for CASSQGGEAFI.

Regarding this clonotype: The junction differs from germline at one of its ends, possibly a read error. The chain uses TRBV11-3 and TRBJ2-1, with D perhaps assigned TRBD1 or TRBD2 (5 bases each). The CDR3 is 16 residues long. Germline V CDR1 and CDR2: SGHNT, YENEEA. CDR3 DNA: TGTGCTAGCAGCTTGGCCTCCGGGACGGCCTACAATGAGGAGTTCTTC. Translation: CASSLASGTAYNEEFF.

This clonotype has only a few counts. This may come from a read error, since a much larger clone is one base off. The chain carries TRBV7-8 and TRBJ2-3; D call uncertain. The CDR3 has 14 amino acids. Germline lookup yields CDR1 SGHVS and CDR2 FQNEAQ. CDR3 loop: CASSLILRQDSQYF. The CDR3 DNA reads as TGTGCCAGCAGCTTAATCTTACGGCAAGATTCGCAGTATTTT.

Comment on this clonotype: One junction end disagrees with the germline gene, perhaps due to a read error. V and J are TRBV29-1 and TRBJ1-1, with D hard to call. Germline V gene data show CDR1 as SQVTM and CDR2 as ANQGSEA. The CDR3 has 13 residues. DNA of the CDR3: TGCAGCGTTGGCAGAAATATGAATACTGAAGCTCTCTTT. Residues: CSVGRNMNTEALF.

The V call is TRBV11-2, the J call TRBJ2-1; D gene uncertain. CDR1 and CDR2 from the germline V gene are SGHAT and FQNNGV. The ends were cut back, 1 base at V and 8 bases at J, with 9 bases in the middle. The CDR3 spans 13 residues. The DNA of the CDR3 is TGTGCCAGCAGCTTAGGAGTAGCCGATGAGCAGTTCTTC. Protein sequence: CASSLGVADEQFF. The full variable domain, its missing parts supplied by reference TRBV11-2 and TRBJ2-1, is EAGVAQSPRYKIIEKRQSVAFWCNPISGHATLYWYQQILGQGPKLLIQFQNNGVVDDSQLPKDRFSAERLKGVDSTLKIQPAKLEDSAVYLCASSLGVADEQFFGPGTRLTVL.

Worth noting for this clonotype: A single base separates this from a much larger clone, so it may be a read error. The chain recombines TRBV28 with TRBJ1-1; 11 nucleotides match TRBD1. CDR1 MDHEN and CDR2 SYDVKM come from the germline V gene. The CDR3 is 16 residues long. With V trimmed by 2 bases and J by 4 bases, 6 bases remained unmatched. The CDR3 protein is CASSLTGQGVITEAFF. The CDR3 coding sequence is TGTGCCAGCAGTTTAACGGGACAGGGGGTGATCACTGAAGCTTTCTTT.

In the case of this clonotype: Just one base apart from a much larger clone, this may be a read error. The rearrangement uses TRBV29-1 and TRBJ2-5, with D unclear. The CDR3 runs to 10 residues. Germline loops: CDR1 SQVTM, CDR2 ANQGSEA. CDR3 amino acids: CSVEEENQYF. DNA for the CDR3: TGCAGCGTTGAAGAAGAGAACCAGTACTTC.

The genes are TRBV6-6 and TRBJ1-2; 11 bases match TRBD1. Germline-derived CDR1 and CDR2 are MNHNY and SVGAGI (reference sequence). V dropped 7 bases and J dropped 8; count of bases not matched to a gene: 15. The CDR3 has 16 amino acids. CDR3 region: CASNPQDGQGAKGYTF. DNA for the CDR3: TGTGCCAGCAATCCTCAAGACGGACAGGGGGCAAAAGGCTACACCTTC.

About this clonotype: A much more abundant neighbour one base away suggests this may be a read error. The genes are TRBV5-4 and TRBJ2-1; D is unresolved. Germline V gene data show CDR1 as SGHNT and CDR2 as YYREEE (reference sequence). V gave up 2 bases and J gave up 1 base, with 13 bases separating them. This CDR3 is built from 16 residues. The CDR3: CASSFLSWGSYNEQFF. CDR3 nucleotide sequence: TGTGCCAGCAGCTTCTTGAGCTGGGGATCCTACAATGAGCAGTTCTTC.